Here is one T cell receptor beta chain with its context. Its cognate antigen is unknown. This CDR3 comprises 13 residues. Germline assignment: CDR1 SNHLY and CDR2 FYNNEI. The V gene end was trimmed by 8 bases and the J gene end by 0 bases; junction bases not matched to a gene: 3. Each sample had two DNA replicates, approximately 0.5 ug blood or 1.5 ug tissue. Generated by immunoSEQ multiplex PCR, the TCRdb table keeps only in-frame clones and is missing some. Of about 72,000 clones listed, 65% to 80% are singletons. This record comes from a study of early stage breast cancer tumors. General observations from the study: Enriched TCRB sequences shared across patients were mostly commonly generated sequences.

The sequencing sample was made of blood. This receptor was obtained from a person aged 55 to 75 with breast cancer. This chain uses TRBV2 with TRBJ1-1; 7 bases are a match to TRBD1. The DNA for the CDR3 is TGTGCCAGCGTGGGACAGATGAACACTGAAGCTTTCTTT. Amino acid sequence: CASVGQMNTEAFF. Full variable domain (missing parts from reference TRBV2 and TRBJ1-1): EPEVTQTPSHQVTQMGQEVILRCVPISNHLYFYWYRQILGQKVEFLVSFYNNEISEKSEIFDDQFSVERPDGSNFTLKIRSTKLEDSAMYFCASVGQMNTEAFFGQGTRLTVV.